This T cell receptor beta chain appears in the sequencing data of a study of tumor-infiltrating lymphocytes in primary liver carcinoma. Study-level information: Tumor stage was T1-T3 N0M0, and tumor size was 4.2 to 10 cm across. Study-wide points: A fraction of only about 8-25% of top clones appeared in all five tumor regions. Blood had a significantly lower top-250-clone fraction than tumors did (p = 0.039).

From unsorted bulk tissue weighing about 20-32 mg, DNA and RNA were co-extracted. With respect to this clonotype: Its antigen is unknown.

Per the germline V gene, CDR1 is SGHVS and CDR2 is FQNEAQ. The V and J ends lost 5 bases and 5 bases, in that order; junction bases with no gene match: 10. This CDR3 spans 17 amino acids. Synthesis of TCR beta cDNA was carried out from about 0.55 ug total RNA with a constant-region primer. Libraries for TCR beta were built through three nested multiplex PCR rounds, which together made up a slightly modified ARM-PCR procedure. Amplification in the first two PCR rounds was performed using TRBV1-TRBV30 forward primers and a C-beta reverse primer for 10 cycles each. TCRdb reprocessed the multiplex PCR reads via MiXCR and lists one record per CDR3 protein. Of roughly 24,000 distinct CDR3 sequences listed, about 74% are singletons.

The sample taken for sequencing was liver tumor tissue from sampling region 5. As to subset: tumor region T5, tumor centre. The rearrangement joins TRBV7-8 to TRBJ2-2, with 11 positions matching TRBD2. The receptor was derived from a woman younger than 45 with primary liver carcinoma and hepatitis B virus infection. In DNA, the CDR3 is TGTGCCAGCAGCCTCGGGACTAGCGGAGGTGGAACCGGGGAGCTGTTTTTT. Amino acids: CASSLGTSGGGTGELFF.